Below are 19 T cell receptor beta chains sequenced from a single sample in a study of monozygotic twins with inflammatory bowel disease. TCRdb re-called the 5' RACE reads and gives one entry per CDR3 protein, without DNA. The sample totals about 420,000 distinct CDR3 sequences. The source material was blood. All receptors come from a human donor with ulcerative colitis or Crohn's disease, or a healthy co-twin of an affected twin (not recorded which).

The CDR3 loop is CASSYTWGGSSYEQYF. The rearrangement uses TRBV28 and TRBJ2-7; TCRdb calls TRBD1, which cannot be checked without DNA. In germline, CDR1 is MDHEN, CDR2 SYDVKM. CDR3 size: 16 residues.

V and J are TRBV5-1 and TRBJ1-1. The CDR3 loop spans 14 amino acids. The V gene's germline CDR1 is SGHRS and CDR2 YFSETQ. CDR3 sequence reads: CASSRLTANTEAFF.

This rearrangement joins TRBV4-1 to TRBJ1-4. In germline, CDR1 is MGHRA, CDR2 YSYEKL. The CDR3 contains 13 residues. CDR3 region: CASSQETRGKLFF.

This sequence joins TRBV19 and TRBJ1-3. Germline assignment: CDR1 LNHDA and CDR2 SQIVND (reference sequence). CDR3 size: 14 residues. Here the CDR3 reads CASSYGPEGNTIYF.

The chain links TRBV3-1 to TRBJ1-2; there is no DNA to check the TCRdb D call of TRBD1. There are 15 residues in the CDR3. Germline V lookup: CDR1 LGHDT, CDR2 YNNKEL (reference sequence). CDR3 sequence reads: CASSQMTATNYGYTF.

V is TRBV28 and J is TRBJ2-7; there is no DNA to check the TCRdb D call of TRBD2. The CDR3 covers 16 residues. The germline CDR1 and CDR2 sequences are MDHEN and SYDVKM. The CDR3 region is CASSSPAGGWIGEQYF.

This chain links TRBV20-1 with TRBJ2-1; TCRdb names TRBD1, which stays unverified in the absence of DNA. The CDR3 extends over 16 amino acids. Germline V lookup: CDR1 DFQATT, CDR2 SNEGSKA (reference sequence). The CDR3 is CSASSGQGMGYNEQFF.

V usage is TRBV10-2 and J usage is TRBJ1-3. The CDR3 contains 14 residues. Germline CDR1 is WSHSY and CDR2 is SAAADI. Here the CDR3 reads CASSGPSSGNTIYF.

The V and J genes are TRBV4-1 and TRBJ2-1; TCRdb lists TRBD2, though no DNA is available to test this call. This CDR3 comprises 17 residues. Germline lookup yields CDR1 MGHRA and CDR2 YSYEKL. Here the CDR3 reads CASSQGRLAGAYNEQFF.

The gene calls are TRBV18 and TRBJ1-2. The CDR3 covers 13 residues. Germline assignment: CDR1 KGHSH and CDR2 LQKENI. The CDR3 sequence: CASSQETNYGYTF.

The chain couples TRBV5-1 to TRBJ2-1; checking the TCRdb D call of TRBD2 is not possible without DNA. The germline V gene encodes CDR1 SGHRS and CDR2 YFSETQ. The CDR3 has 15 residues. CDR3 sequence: CASSLVSGPYNEQFF.

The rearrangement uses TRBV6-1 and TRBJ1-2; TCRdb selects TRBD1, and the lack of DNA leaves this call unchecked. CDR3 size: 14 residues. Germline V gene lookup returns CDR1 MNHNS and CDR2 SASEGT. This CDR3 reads CASSPQAANYGYTF.

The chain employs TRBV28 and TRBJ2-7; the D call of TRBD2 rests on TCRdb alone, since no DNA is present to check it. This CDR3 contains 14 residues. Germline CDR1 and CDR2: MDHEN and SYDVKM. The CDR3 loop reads CASSLPGVSYEQYF.

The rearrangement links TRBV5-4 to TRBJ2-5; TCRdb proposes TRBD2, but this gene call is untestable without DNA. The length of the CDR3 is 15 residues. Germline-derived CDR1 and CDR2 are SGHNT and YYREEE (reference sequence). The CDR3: CASSLLASGQETQYF.

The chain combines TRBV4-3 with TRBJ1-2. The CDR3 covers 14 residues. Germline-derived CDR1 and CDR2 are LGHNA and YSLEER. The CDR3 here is CASSQDRGLDGYTF.

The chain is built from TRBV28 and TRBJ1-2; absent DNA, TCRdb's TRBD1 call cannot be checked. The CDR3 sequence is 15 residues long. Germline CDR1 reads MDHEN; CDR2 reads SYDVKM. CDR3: CASVQNELYPDGYTF.

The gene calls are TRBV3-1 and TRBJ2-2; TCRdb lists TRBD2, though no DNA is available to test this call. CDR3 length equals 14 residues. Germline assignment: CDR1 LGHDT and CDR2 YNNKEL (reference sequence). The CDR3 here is CASSQGWRSGELFF. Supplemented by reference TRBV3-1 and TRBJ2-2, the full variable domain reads DTAVSQTPKYLVTQMGNDKSIKCEQNLGHDTMYWYKQDSKKFLKIMFSYNNKELIINETVPNRFSPKSPDKAHLNLHINSLELGDSAVYFCASSQGWRSGELFFGEGSRLTVL.

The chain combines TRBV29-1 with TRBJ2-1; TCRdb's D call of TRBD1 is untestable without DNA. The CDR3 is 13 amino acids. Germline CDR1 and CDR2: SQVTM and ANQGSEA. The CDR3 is CSVDMGAYNEQFF.

Here the CDR3 reads CASSSGLITEAFF. The J gene is TRBJ1-1, the V gene TRBV6-5. This CDR3 comprises 13 residues. Germline lookup yields CDR1 MNHEY and CDR2 SVGAGI.